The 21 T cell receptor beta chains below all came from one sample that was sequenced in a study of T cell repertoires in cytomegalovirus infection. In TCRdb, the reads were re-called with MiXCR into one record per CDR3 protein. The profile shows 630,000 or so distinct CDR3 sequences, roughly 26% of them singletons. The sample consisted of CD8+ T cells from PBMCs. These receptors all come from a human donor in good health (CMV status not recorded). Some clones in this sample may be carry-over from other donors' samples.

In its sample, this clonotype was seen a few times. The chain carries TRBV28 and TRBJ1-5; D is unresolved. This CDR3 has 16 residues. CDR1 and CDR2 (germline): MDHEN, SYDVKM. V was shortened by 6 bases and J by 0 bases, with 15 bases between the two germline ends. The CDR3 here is CASSSVQEDSNQPQHF. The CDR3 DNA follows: TGTGCCAGCAGCTCAGTTCAGGAGGATAGCAATCAGCCCCAGCATTTT.

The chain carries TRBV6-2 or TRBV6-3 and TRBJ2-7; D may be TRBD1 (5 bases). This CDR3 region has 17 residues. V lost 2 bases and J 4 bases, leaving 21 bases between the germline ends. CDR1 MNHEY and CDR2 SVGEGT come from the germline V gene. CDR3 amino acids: CASSYVSGLSRGYEQYV. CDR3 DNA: TGTGCCAGCAGTTACGTCTCTGGCCTTTCAAGGGGATACGAGCAGTACGTC.

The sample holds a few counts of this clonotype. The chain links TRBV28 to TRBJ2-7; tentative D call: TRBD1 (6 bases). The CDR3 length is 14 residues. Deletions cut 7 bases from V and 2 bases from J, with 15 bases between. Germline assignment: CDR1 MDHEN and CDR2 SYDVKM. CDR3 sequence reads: CASTEGTRTYEQYF. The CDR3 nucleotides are TGTGCCAGCACAGAGGGGACACGCACCTACGAGCAGTACTTC. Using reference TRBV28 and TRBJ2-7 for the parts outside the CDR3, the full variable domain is DVKVTQSSRYLVKRTGEKVFLECVQDMDHENMFWYRQDPGLGLRLIYFSYDVKMKEKGDIPEGYSVSREKKERFSLILESASTNQTSMYLCASTEGTRTYEQYFGPGTRLTVT.

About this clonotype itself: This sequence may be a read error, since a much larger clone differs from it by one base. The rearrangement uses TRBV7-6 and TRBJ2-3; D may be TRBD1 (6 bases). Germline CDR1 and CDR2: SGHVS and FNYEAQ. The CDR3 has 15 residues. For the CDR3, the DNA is TGTACCAGCAGCTTTACAGGGAGTCGCACAGATACGCAGTATTTT. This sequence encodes CTSSFTGSRTDTQYF.

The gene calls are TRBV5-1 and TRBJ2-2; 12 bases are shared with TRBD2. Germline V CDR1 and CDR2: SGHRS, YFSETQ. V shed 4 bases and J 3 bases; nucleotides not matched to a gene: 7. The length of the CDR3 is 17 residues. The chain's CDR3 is CASSDGLAGSDTGELFF. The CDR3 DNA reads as TGCGCCAGCAGCGATGGACTAGCGGGGTCGGACACCGGGGAGCTGTTTTTT.

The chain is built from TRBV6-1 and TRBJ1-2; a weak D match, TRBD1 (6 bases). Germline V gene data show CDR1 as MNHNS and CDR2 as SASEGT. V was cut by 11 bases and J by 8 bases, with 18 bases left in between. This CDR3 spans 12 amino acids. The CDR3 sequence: CASRGGAEGYTF. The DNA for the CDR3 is TGTGCCTCTCGGGGGGGCGCGGAGGGCTACACCTTC.

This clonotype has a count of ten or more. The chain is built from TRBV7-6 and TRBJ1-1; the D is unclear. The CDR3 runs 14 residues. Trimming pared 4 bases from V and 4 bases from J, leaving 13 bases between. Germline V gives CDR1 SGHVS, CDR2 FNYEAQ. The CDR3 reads CASSSRARGTEAFF. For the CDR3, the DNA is TGTGCCAGCAGCTCCCGGGCCCGGGGCACTGAAGCTTTCTTT.

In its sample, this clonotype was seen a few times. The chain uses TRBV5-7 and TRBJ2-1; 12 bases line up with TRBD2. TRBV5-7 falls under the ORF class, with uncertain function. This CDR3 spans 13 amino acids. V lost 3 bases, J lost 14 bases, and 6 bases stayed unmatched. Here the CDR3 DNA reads TGTGCCAGCAGCTGCCGACTAGCGGGGGTGAAGTTCTTC. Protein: CASSCRLAGVKFF.

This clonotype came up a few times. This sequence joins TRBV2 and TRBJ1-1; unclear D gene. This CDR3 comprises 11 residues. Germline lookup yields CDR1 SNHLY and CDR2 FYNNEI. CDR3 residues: CGRLVDTEAFF. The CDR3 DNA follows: TGTGGAAGACTGGTGGACACTGAAGCTTTCTTT.

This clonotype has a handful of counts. Here the CDR3 reads CASSYRTGNGTEAFF. For the CDR3, the DNA is TGTGCCAGCAGTTACCGGACAGGGAACGGCACTGAAGCTTTCTTT. This chain links TRBV6-5 with TRBJ1-1, with 8 bases that match TRBD1. The CDR3 consists of 15 residues. CDR1 is MNHEY, CDR2 SVGAGI, per germline. J gave up 4 bases and V 2 bases, and 6 bases lay outside the gene matches.

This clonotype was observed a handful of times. The CDR3 nucleotides read TGCGCCAGCAGCCCTCGGTTGGGGAAGAACACTGAAGCTTTCTTT. This sequence encodes CASSPRLGKNTEAFF. This chain links TRBV4-1 with TRBJ1-1; D gene unclear. From germline, CDR1 is MGHRA and CDR2 YSYEKL. CDR3 length equals 15 residues. V lost 4 bases and J lost 1, with 13 bases in between.

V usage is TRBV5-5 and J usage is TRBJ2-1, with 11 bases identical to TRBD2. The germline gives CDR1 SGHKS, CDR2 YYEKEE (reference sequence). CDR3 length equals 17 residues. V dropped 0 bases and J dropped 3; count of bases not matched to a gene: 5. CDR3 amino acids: CASSLGLAGGDYNEQFF. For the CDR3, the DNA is TGTGCCAGCAGCTTGGGGCTAGCGGGGGGAGACTACAATGAGCAGTTCTTC.

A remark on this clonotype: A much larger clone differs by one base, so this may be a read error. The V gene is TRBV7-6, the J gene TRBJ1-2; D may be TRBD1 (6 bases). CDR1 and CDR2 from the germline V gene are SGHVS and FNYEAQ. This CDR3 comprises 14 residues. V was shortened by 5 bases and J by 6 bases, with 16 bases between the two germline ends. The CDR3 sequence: CASSPIEGDDGYTF. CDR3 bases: TGTGCCAGCAGCCCGATCGAGGGGGACGATGGCTACACCTTC.

The CDR3: CASSLNSGQPQHF. In DNA, the CDR3 is TGCGCCAGCAGCTTGAATTCGGGGCAACCCCAGCATTTT. This rearrangement joins TRBV5-1 to TRBJ1-5, with TRBD1 as a possible D gene (5 bases). V gave up 1 base and J gave up 10 bases, with 12 bases separating them. The CDR3 has 13 amino acids. Looked up from germline, CDR1 is SGHRS and CDR2 is YFSETQ.

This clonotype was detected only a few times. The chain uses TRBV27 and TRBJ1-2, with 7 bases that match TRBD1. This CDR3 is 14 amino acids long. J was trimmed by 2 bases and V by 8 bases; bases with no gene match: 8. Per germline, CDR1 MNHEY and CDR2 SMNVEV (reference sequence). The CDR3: CASHGGQPNYGYTF. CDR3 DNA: TGTGCCAGCCATGGGGGACAGCCCAACTATGGCTACACCTTC.

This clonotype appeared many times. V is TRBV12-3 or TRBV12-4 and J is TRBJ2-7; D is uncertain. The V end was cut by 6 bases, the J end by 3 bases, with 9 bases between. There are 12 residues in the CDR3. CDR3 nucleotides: TGTGCCAGCAGCCTGGGGATCTACGAGCAGTACGTC. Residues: CASSLGIYEQYV.

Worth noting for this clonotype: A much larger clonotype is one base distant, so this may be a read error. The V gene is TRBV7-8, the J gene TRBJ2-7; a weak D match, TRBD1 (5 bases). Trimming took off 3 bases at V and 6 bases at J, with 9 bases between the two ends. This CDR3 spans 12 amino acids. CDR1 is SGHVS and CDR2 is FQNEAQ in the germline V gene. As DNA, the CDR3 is TGTGCCAGCAGCTTTGGGGCGGTCGAGCAGTACTTC. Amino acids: CASSFGAVEQYF.

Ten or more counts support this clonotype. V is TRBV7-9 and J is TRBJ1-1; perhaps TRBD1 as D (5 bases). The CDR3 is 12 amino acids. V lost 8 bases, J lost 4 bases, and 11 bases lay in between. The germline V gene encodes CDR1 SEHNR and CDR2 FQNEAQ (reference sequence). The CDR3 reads CASVLGGTEAFF. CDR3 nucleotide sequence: TGTGCCAGCGTTCTGGGGGGCACTGAAGCTTTCTTT.

The CDR3 sequence: CSAAPGQGLSQPQHF. CDR3 coding DNA: TGCAGTGCTGCACCGGGACAGGGTTTGAGTCAGCCCCAGCATTTT. The chain recombines TRBV20-1 with TRBJ1-5, with 9 positions matching TRBD1. J was trimmed by 6 bases and V by 5 bases; bases with no gene match: 11. The V gene's germline CDR1 is DFQATT and CDR2 SNEGSKA (reference sequence). CDR3 length: 15 amino acids.

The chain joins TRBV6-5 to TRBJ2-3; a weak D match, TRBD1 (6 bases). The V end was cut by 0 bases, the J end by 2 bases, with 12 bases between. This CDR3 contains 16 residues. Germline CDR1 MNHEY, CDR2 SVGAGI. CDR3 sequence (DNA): TGTGCCAGCAGTTACTCGGCGCCAGGGGACACAGATACGCAGTATTTT. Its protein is CASSYSAPGDTDTQYF.

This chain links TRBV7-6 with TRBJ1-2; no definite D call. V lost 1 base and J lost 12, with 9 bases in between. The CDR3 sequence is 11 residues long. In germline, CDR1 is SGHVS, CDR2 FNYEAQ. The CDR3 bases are TGTGCCAGCAGCTTAGATCCTGTGCACACCTTC. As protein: CASSLDPVHTF.